This T cell receptor (beta chain) comes out of a study of shared clonotypes between healthy human individuals (dated by TCRdb to between 2020 and 2021). The study in broad terms: The cohort comprised a couple of women and a few men aged 18 to 49 years. For each donor, CD4 naive and CD4 memory were each run on three plates, CD8 naive on two plates, and CD8 memory on one plate. The study deeply sequenced blood TCR repertoires of five healthy adults to estimate repertoire size and the extent of clonotype sharing between individuals. To increase sequencing depth and limit assay-specific biases, TCR repertoire library preparation and sequencing were carried out by different laboratories using diverse techniques. Leukapheresis yielded between about 0.9 and 8.9 billion PBMCs per donor. Broader findings and caveats from the paper: Only blood was sampled, and tissue TCR repertoires likely differ from those in blood. Compared with non-shared clonotypes, the clonotypes found in all four sorted-subset donors had higher generation probabilities. The small number of donors limited the genetic and exposure-history diversity represented. Based on pairwise subsampling, the degree of clonotype sharing among donors was expected to be affected by sequencing depth. Larger estimated clonotype richness was generally found for naive subsets than for memory subsets. Rarefaction of sorted-subset datasets indicated incomplete sequencing despite the large sequencing depth. When a few donors were compared, the shared fraction of clonotypes was about 5.4% for naive CD4, approximately 3.5% for naive CD8, roughly 2.5% for memory CD4, and roughly 0.4% for memory CD8.

CD8 naive samples were obtained by positive selection for CCR7 among CD45RO-negative cells, yielding a CD45RA+CCR7+ population from which TemRA cells were excluded. The donors were healthy, HIV-negative adults with no recently reported acute infections or vaccinations. All donors were Caucasian adults living in Nashville, Tennessee, USA. Blood was collected by leukapheresis, and PBMCs were isolated by Ficoll-Histopaque density gradient centrifugation and then cryopreserved in liquid nitrogen vapor phase. Purity and quantity of every magnetically sorted T cell population were checked by analytical flow cytometry. Genomic DNA was isolated from each sorted fraction and quantified by UV absorbance on a Nanodrop 2000c. The CDR3 spans 16 residues, from the cysteine through the phenylalanine. The retained sequence is limited to the CDR3, 48 bases, with the frame set at the first base. The germline V end is reduced by 4 bases and the J end by 0 bases; junction bases left unmatched: 8. Looking up the germline V gene yields CDR1 MRHNA and CDR2 SNTAGT.

TCR CDR3 regions were amplified from genomic DNA by multiplex PCR using the deep immunoSEQ assay. Genomic DNA extracted from each cell subset was distributed evenly over all wells of several immunoSEQ 96-well plates, and each plate served as one replicate. For sorted subsets, around 200 ng genomic DNA, equal to some 30,000 T cell genomes, was loaded into each replicate PCR. Purified libraries were measured with a Qubit 3.0 fluorometer, size-checked on a Bioanalyzer 2100, and measured again with the KAPA Library Quantification kit. A separate single-read 150-cycle Illumina NextSeq 550 flow cell was used to sequence each immunoSEQ 96-well plate. The authors' pipeline ran thus. Because the immunoSEQ output included only junctional sequences and no quality scores, the filtering could not be the same as the filtering used for full-length reads. To assign V/J genes and CDR3, sequences were annotated against IMGT germline references using PyIR, a Python wrapper for IgBLAST v1.9. Reads with weak V/J assignments (E-value above 1e-6), missing CDR3, stop codons, out-of-frame junctions, or ambiguous translated residues were removed. V3J clonotypes were defined by identical inferred V gene, J gene, and CDR3 amino acid sequence. Percentage overlap between repertoires was computed as shared unique clonotypes divided by the size of the smaller repertoire. Repertoire richness was assessed with RTK rarefaction, the Chao1 estimator, and Recon v2.1 estimates of unobserved clonotypes. OLGA was used to compute generation probabilities for all TCRbeta clonotypes that the gDNA method yielded from a handful of donors. As stored in TCRdb, this immuneACCESS dataset retains in-frame rearrangements with V and J assigned. A fraction of the clones does not appear; measured against another copy, unresolved V genes explain less than half of the discrepancy, and the remainder lacks a known reason. That table supplies the V and J calls and clone size; D and trimming were determined from the DNA. This sample comprises fewer than 700,000 clones, roughly 95% of them detected only once. Clones ranked in the top ten supply over 0.1% of the sample.

Comment on this clone: Its recognized antigen is unknown. There are no base qualities to consult, and no much larger clone falls within one base.

The sequence was obtained from a woman younger than 45 in good health. Sequencing was performed on naive CD8+ T cells sorted from blood. This specimen's cell subset or site label, per the study, means: CD45RA+CCR7+. The rearranged chain carries TRBV6-4 and TRBJ2-7; 8 central bases correspond to TRBD1. The base sequence is TGTGCCAGCAGTGGCCAGGGGGCCCGGGTCTCCTACGAGCAGTACTTC. It translates as CASSGQGARVSYEQYF.